A selection of T cell receptor beta chains follows, all from one sample in a study of vaccination effects on CD4 cells after COVID-19. Clones were sequenced by immunoSEQ multiplex PCR, and TCRdb holds only the in-frame ones, with some missing. Of 35,000 to 55,000 clones in the sample, 72% are singletons; the top ten hold about 10%. The antigens of these receptors remain unknown. The specimen was CD4+ T cells from PBMCs cultured without peptide, collected after COVID-19 vaccination. The receptors derive from a human donor who received a COVID-19 vaccine. CDR3s include the opening cysteine and the closing phenylalanine or tryptophan.

v_call | cdr3_aa
TRBV3-1/TRBV3-2 | CASSQVGGSEQYF
TRBV12-3/TRBV12-4 | CASSRTGDYGYTF
TRBV6-6 | CASSRNLRDRGVQPQHF
TRBV18 | CASSPPGNTNEKLFF
TRBV5-8 | CASSLVWQPQHF
TRBV7-9 | CASSLRGSTDTQYF
TRBV19 | CASSIEGPGAEAFF
TRBV27 | CASSLSSNYGYTF
TRBV6-5 | CASRGQALMNTEAFF
TRBV6-1 | CASREEGLIYSPLHF
TRBV27 | CASRDTIEAFF
TRBV11-3 | CASSLGGTANTGELFF
TRBV4-1 | CASSQDRLADVEEQYF
TRBV30 | CAWSPRTAWGPQHF
TRBV7-9 | CASSLGLGPNIQYF
TRBV19 | CASSFSDRGRTYEQYF
TRBV5-8 | CASSFRDGPYEQYF
TRBV29-1 | CSVQDTPSETQYF
TRBV4-1 | CASSQDLGMAYNSPLHF